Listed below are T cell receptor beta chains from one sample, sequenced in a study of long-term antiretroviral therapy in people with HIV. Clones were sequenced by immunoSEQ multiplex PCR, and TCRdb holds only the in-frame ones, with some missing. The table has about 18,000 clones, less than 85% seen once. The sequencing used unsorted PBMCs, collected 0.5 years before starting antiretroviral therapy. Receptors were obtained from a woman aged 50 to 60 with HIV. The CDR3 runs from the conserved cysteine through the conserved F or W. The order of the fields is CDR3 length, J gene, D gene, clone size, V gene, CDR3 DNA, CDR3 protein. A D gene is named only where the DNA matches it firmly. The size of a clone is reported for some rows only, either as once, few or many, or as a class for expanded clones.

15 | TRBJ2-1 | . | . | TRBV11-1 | TGTGCCAGCAGCAAGGAGGGAGGTTCCTACAATGAGCAGTTCTTC | CASSKEGGSYNEQFF
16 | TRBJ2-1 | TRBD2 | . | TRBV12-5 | TGTGCTAGTGGTTCGACGGGCGGGGGGGCCTACAATGAGCAGTTCTTC | CASGSTGGGAYNEQFF
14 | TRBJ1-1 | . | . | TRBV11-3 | TGTGCCAGCAGCTTAGGCGGGGAGAACACTGAAGCTTTCTTT | CASSLGGENTEAFF
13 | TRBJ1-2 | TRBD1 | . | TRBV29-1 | TGCAGCGCTCGGGACAGCCTTGGCTTTGGCTACACCTTC | CSARDSLGFGYTF
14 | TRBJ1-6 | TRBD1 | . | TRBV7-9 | TGTGCCAGCAGCTCGGGACAGGGTTTTTCACCCCTCCACTTT | CASSSGQGFSPLHF
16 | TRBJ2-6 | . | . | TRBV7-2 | TGTGCCAGCAGTTTCGGGTCTTTCTCTGGGGCCAACGTCCTGACTTTC | CASSFGSFSGANVLTF
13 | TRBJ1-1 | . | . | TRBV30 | TGTGCCTGGAGTTTTTTGGACACGCTTGAAGCTTTCTTT | CAWSFLDTLEAFF
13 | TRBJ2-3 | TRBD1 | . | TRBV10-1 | TGCGCCAGCAGTAGGGGGCTCACAGATACGCAGTATTTT | CASSRGLTDTQYF
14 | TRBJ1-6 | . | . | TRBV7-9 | TGTGCCAGCAGCTTAGAACAGTCGGTTTCACCCCTCCACTTT | CASSLEQSVSPLHF
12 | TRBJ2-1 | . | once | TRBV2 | TGTGCCAGCAGTCTTACTTCCCCCGGGCAGTTCTTC | CASSLTSPGQFF
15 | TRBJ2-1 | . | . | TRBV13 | TGTGCCAGCAGCATTAAGGTGTGGGGGTACAATGAGCAGTTCTTC | CASSIKVWGYNEQFF
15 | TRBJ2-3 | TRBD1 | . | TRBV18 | TGTGCCAGCTCACCAAGGGACAGGGCTGCAGATACGCAGTATTTT | CASSPRDRAADTQYF
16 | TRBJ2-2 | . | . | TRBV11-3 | TGTGCCAGCAGCAGAGACGTCAGGGCGAACACCGGGGAGCTGTTTTTT | CASSRDVRANTGELFF